This T cell receptor beta chain was identified during a study of T cells in Graves' hyperthyroidism and ophthalmopathy. This clonotype showed up many times. TCR beta CDR3 regions were amplified from RNA transcripts. The TCR CDR3 was amplified in a first-round RT-PCR using the HTBI primer set. From the multiplex PCR reads, TCRdb called clonotypes with MiXCR, one entry per CDR3 protein. The sample contains 700,000 or so distinct CDR3 sequences, around 17% of which appear only once. The V gene lost 5 bases and the J gene lost 4 bases, with 11 bases spanning the gap. The CDR3 is 13 amino acids. Specimen: blood. The sequence came from a man younger than 30 with Graves' hyperthyroidism. The gene calls are TRBV12-3 or TRBV12-4 and TRBJ1-1; D is ambiguous. The CDR3 DNA is TGTGCCAGCAGTGTTAAAGGAGGCACTGAAGCTTTCTTT. It yields the protein CASSVKGGTEAFF.